In this sample, the clone carrying this T cell receptor beta chain turned up many times. What it binds is unknown. Trimming left V 5 bases short and J 2 bases short, with 13 bases between. This CDR3 region has 13 residues. CDR1 and CDR2 (germline): SQVTM, ANQGSEA. Quantitative molecular-barcoded 5'-RACE generated the TCR beta libraries. Via MiXCR, TCRdb re-called the 5' RACE reads, giving one row per CDR3 protein. The table lists 200,000 to 250,000 distinct CDR3 sequences, around 7.9% of them singletons, with 11% to 15% in the top ten. This specimen comes from a study of CD8 T cells in ankylosing spondylitis. Overall study results and limits: Characteristic, it appeared, of ankylosing spondylitis blood was a TCR beta motif of fewer than 10 highly homologous variants.

This clonotype originated in a male donor with ankylosing spondylitis. V is TRBV29-1 and J is TRBJ2-7; D ambiguous. Sequencing was done on a sample of blood, either unsorted or a sorted T cell fraction (not recorded which). The CDR3 protein is CSVRVLSTYEQYF. The DNA of the CDR3 is TGCAGCGTTCGTGTCCTATCCACCTACGAGCAGTACTTC.